The 3 T cell receptor beta chains in this list originate from one sample, sequenced in a study of shared clonotypes between healthy human individuals. Only in-frame clones appear in the TCRdb table, and some are missing; sequencing was by immunoSEQ multiplex PCR. The data contain some 1 million clones, about 75% of them singletons. Sequences were obtained from memory CD4+ T cells sorted from blood. Specified subset: CD45RA-negative fraction. The receptors originated from a man younger than 35 in good health.

The chain recombines TRBV7-4 with TRBJ2-3; D call uncertain. There are 18 residues in the CDR3. Germline V lookup: CDR1 SGHVT, CDR2 SQSDAQ. Trimming stripped 1 base from V and 2 bases from J, with 19 bases between. Written as DNA, the CDR3 is TGTGCCAGCAGCTTAGGGCTCCCCGATCGGAAGTTCACAGATACGCAGTATTTT. It translates to CASSLGLPDRKFTDTQYF.

The V gene is TRBV5-4, the J gene TRBJ2-5; no clear D gene. CDR1 is SGHNT, CDR2 YYREEE, per germline (reference sequence). The V end was cut by 2 bases, the J end by 2 bases, with 10 bases between. The CDR3 is made up of 14 amino acids. The CDR3: CASSLPQIQETQYF. The CDR3 DNA is TGTGCCAGCAGCTTACCGCAGATTCAAGAGACCCAGTACTTC.

This chain links TRBV11-2 with TRBJ2-7; D might be TRBD1 (6 bases). Germline loops: CDR1 SGHAT, CDR2 FQNNGV. Trimming stripped 5 bases from V and 3 bases from J, with 11 bases between. This CDR3 region has 13 residues. Written as DNA, the CDR3 is TGTGCCAGCAGCCCGGACAGCCTCTACGAGCAGTACTTC. Its protein product is CASSPDSLYEQYF.